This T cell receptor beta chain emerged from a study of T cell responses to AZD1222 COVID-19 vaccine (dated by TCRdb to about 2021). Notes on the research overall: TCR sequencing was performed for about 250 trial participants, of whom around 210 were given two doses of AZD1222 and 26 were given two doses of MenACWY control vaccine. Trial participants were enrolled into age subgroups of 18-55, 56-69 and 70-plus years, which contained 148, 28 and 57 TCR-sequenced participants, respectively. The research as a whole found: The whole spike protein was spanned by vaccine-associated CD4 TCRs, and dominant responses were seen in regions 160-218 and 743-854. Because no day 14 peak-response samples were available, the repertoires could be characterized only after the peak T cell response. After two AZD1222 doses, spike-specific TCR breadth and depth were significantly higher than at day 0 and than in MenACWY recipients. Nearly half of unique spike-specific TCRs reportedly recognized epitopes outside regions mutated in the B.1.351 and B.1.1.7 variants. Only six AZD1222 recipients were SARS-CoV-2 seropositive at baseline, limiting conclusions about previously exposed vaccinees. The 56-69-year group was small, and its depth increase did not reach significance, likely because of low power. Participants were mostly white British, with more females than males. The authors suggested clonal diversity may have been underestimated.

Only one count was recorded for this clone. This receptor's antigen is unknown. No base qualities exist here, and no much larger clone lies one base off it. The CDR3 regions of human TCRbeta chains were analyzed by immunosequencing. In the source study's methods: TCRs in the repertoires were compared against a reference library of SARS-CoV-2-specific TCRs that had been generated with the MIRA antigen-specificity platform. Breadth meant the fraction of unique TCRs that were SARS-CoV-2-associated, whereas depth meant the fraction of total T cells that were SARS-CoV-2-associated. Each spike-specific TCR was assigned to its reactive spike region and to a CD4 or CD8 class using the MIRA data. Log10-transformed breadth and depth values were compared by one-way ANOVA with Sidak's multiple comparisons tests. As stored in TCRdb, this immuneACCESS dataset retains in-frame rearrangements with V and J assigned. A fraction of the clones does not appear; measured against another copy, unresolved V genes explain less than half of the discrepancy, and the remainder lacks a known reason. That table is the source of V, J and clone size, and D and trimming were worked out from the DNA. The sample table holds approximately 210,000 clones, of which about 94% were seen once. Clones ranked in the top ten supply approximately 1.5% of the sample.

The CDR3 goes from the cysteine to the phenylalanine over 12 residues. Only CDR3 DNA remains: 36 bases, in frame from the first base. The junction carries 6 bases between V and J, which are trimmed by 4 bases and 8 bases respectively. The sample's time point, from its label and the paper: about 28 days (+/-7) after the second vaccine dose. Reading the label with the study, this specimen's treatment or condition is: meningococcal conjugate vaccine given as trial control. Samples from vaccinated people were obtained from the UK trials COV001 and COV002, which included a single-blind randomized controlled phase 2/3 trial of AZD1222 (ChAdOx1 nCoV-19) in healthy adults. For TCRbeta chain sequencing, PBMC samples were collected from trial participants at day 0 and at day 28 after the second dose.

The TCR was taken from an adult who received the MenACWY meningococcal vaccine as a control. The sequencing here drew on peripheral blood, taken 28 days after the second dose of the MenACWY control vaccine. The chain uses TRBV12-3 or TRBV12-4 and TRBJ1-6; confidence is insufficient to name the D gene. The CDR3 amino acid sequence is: CASSSVDSPLHF. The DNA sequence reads TGTGCCAGCAGTTCGGTAGATTCACCCCTCCACTTT.